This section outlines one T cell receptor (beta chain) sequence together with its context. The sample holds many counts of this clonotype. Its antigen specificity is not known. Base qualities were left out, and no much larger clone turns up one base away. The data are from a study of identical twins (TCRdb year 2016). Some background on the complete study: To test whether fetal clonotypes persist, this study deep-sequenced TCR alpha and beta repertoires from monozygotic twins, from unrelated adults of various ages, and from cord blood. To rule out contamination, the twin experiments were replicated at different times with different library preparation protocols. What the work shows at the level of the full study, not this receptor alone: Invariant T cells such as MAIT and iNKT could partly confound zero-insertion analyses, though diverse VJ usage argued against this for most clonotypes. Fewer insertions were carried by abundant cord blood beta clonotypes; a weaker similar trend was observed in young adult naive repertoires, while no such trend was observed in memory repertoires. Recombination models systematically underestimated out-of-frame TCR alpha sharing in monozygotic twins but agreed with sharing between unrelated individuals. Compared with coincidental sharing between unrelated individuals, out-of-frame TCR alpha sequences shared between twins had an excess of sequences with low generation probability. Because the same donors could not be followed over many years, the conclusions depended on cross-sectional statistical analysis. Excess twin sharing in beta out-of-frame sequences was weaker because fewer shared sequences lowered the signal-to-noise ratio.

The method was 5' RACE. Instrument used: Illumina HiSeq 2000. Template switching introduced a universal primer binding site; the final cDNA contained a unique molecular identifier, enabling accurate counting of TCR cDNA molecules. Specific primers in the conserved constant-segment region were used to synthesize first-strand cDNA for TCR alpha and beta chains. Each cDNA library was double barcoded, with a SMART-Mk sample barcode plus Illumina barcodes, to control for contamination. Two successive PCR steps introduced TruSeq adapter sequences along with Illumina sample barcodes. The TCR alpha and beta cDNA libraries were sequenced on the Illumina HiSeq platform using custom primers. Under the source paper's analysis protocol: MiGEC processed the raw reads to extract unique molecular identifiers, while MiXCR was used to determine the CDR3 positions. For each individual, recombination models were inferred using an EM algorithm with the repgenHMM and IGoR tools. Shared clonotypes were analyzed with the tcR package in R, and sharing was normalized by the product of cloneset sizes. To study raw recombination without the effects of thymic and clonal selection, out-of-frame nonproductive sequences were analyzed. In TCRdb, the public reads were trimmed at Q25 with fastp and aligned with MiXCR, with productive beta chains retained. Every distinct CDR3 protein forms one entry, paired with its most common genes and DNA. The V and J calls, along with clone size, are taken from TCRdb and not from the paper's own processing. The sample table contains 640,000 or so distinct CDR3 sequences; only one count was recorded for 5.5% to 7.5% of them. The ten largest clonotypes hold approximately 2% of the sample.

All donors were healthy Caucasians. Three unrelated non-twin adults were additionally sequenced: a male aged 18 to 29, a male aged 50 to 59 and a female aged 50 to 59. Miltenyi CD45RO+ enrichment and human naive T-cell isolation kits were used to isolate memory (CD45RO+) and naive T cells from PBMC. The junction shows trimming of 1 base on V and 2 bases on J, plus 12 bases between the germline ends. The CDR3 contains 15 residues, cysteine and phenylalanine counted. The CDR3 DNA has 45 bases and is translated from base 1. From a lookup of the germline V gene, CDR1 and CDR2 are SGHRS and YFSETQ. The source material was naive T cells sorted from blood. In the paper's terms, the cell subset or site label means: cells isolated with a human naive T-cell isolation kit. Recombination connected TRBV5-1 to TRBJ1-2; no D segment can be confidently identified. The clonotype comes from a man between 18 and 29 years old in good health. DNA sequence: TGCGCCAGCAGCTTGAGGCGGGCGCTAAACTATGGCTACACCTTC. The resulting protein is CASSLRRALNYGYTF.